This entry lists 32 T cell receptor beta chains sequenced from one sample in a study of blood T cells in healthy people across ages. Through a sample-barcoded 5' primer and a J-beta primer mix, a second PCR was run for roughly 7 to 12 cycles. MiXCR, applied by TCRdb to the 5' RACE reads, yields one record per CDR3 protein. The sample lists about 640,000 distinct CDR3 sequences; 58% were seen once. Source material: blood. The receptors shown here come from a man aged 55 to 69 in good health.

The J gene is TRBJ2-5, the V gene TRBV11-2, with 7 bases fitting TRBD1. The germline gives CDR1 SGHAT, CDR2 FQNNGV. V trimming: 4 bases; J trimming: 4 bases; junction bases outside the gene matches: 6. The CDR3 sequence is 14 residues long. The chain's CDR3 is CASSSTGTVETQYF. The CDR3 DNA sequence: TGTGCCAGCAGCTCGACAGGGACGGTAGAGACCCAGTACTTC.

This chain links TRBV6-1 with TRBJ2-7, with D unclear. The V gene's germline CDR1 is MNHNS and CDR2 SASEGT. Trimming shortened V by 0 bases and J by 0 bases, and 12 bases separated the two germline ends. The CDR3 is 16 amino acids. CDR3 coding DNA: TGTGCCAGCAGTGAAGCACGGACCCGGAGCTCCTACGAGCAGTACTTC. Residues: CASSEARTRSSYEQYF.

This chain uses TRBV7-2 with TRBJ2-7; D is uncertain. The end of the DNA fits TRBJ2-5 better, so the J call may be wrong. Germline V gives CDR1 SGHTA, CDR2 FQGNSA. CDR3 length equals 12 residues. This CDR3 is CASSATVETQYF. In DNA, the CDR3 is TGTGCCAGCAGCGCCACTGTGGAGACCCAGTACTTC.

The CDR3: CASRRGGATYEQYF. CDR3 sequence (DNA): TGTGCCAGCAGACGTGGGGGGGCAACCTACGAGCAGTACTTC. The V and J genes are TRBV12-3 or TRBV12-4 and TRBJ2-7; perhaps TRBD2 as D (7 bases). CDR3 size: 14 residues. Trimming removed 6 bases at V and 2 bases at J, with 14 bases between.

This clonotype appeared a few times. The chain combines TRBV27 with TRBJ2-5; 8 bases map to TRBD1. Germline V gene sequence: CDR1 MNHEY, CDR2 SMNVEV (reference sequence). The CDR3 runs 15 residues. Germline trimming cut 0 bases from V and 4 bases from J; bases unmatched to any gene: 4. CDR3 DNA sequence: TGTGCCAGCAGTTTATCGTGGACAGGGAGAGAGACCCAGTACTTC. Its protein is CASSLSWTGRETQYF.

V gene TRBV12-5 combines with J gene TRBJ1-1, with D possibly TRBD1 on 5 matching bases. CDR3 size: 15 residues. Germline V gene lookup returns CDR1 LGHNT and CDR2 FRNRAP. The V end was cut by 1 base, the J end by 4 bases, with 13 bases between. DNA for the CDR3: TGTGCTAGTGGTTTGGCCCCGGGGGGAGCCACTGAAGCTTTCTTT. As protein: CASGLAPGGATEAFF.

The chain is built from TRBV28 and TRBJ2-3; D gene uncertain. CDR1 and CDR2 from the germline V gene are MDHEN and SYDVKM. Trimming took off 7 bases at V and 4 bases at J, with 9 bases between the two ends. CDR3 length equals 12 residues. CDR3 bases: TGTGCCAGCACCCTAGGCCCAGATACGCAGTATTTT. The encoded protein is CASTLGPDTQYF.

This clonotype was seen many times. The CDR3 nucleotides read TGTGCCCGCGGGCGACAGGGGGCCACAGATACGCAGTATTTT. Amino acid sequence: CARGRQGATDTQYF. The V gene is TRBV2, the J gene TRBJ2-3; 10 bases are shared with TRBD1. J was trimmed by 2 bases and V by 11 bases; bases with no gene match: 7. The CDR3 extends over 14 amino acids. The germline V gene encodes CDR1 SNHLY and CDR2 FYNNEI.

The CDR3 region is CAISESGDSKQFF. For the CDR3, the DNA is TGTGCCATCAGTGAGTCCGGCGACAGTAAGCAGTTCTTC. V and J are TRBV10-3 and TRBJ2-1; D may be TRBD1 (5 bases). Germline V gene data show CDR1 as ENHRY and CDR2 as SYGVKD. V was cut by 0 bases and J by 11 bases, with 11 bases left in between. The CDR3 is 13 residues long.

V and J are TRBV28 and TRBJ2-4; TRBD1 might be the D (5 bases). V dropped 6 bases and J dropped 4 bases, with 16 bases sitting between them. CDR3 length equals 15 residues. The germline V gene encodes CDR1 MDHEN and CDR2 SYDVKM. The DNA of the CDR3 is TGTGCCAGCAGCCCCGTTGAGACAGCAAAAAACATTCAGTACTTC. Translated, it gives CASSPVETAKNIQYF.

This clonotype was detected once. The chain employs TRBV9 and TRBJ1-2, with TRBD1 matching over 7 bases. Germline-derived CDR1 and CDR2 are SGDLS and YYNGEE. With 1 base clipped from V and 7 bases from J, the junction kept 13 bases outside the gene matches. The CDR3 is 16 residues long. The CDR3 region is CASSVPSREGAGGYTF. CDR3 sequence (DNA): TGTGCCAGCAGCGTACCAAGTCGGGAGGGGGCGGGTGGCTACACCTTC.

The CDR3 sequence: CSVATQIDEQFF. The CDR3 DNA follows: TGCAGCGTTGCAACCCAGATCGATGAGCAGTTCTTC. V gene TRBV29-1 combines with J gene TRBJ2-1, with D uncertain. CDR1 is SQVTM and CDR2 is ANQGSEA in the germline V gene. The ends were cut back, 4 bases at V and 8 bases at J, with 12 bases in the middle. CDR3 size: 12 residues.

V gene TRBV20-1 combines with J gene TRBJ2-1, with D unresolved. The CDR3 extends over 12 amino acids. Per the germline V gene, CDR1 is DFQATT and CDR2 is SNEGSKA (reference sequence). V was pared by 6 bases and J by 9 bases, with 15 bases between. CDR3 amino acids: CSAPTSFAEQFF. The CDR3 coding sequence is TGCAGTGCACCGACCAGCTTTGCTGAGCAGTTCTTC.

Concerning this clonotype: One junction end does not reproduce the germline sequence, and a read error may be involved. V usage is TRBV12-3 or TRBV12-4 and J usage is TRBJ2-7, with TRBD2 matching 8 bases. The CDR3 has 15 residues. CDR3 nucleotide sequence: TGTGCTAGCAGTTTAGAGCGGGGGAGCTCCTACGAGCAGTACTTC. Its protein is CASSLERGSSYEQYF.

The rearrangement joins TRBV5-1 to TRBJ1-6, with 7 bases matching TRBD1. The CDR3 covers 13 residues. V dropped 4 bases and J dropped 10; count of bases not matched to a gene: 5. The V gene's germline CDR1 is SGHRS and CDR2 YFSETQ. The CDR3 DNA sequence: TGCGCCAGCAGCCAAACAGGGGAATCACCCCTCCACTTT. The encoded protein is CASSQTGESPLHF.

Concerning this clonotype itself: The junction departs from germline at one end; a sequencing error may be responsible. This chain uses TRBV5-1 with TRBJ2-7; D tentatively reads TRBD1 or TRBD2 (6 bases each). This CDR3 has 13 amino acids. Germline-derived CDR1 and CDR2 are SGHRS and YFSETQ. The CDR3 sequence: CAISRGGSHEQYF. The CDR3 region has the DNA TGCGCCATCAGCCGAGGGGGGTCCCACGAGCAGTACTTC.

The chain combines TRBV29-1 with TRBJ1-1, with 8 bases lining up with TRBD1. Germline V gives CDR1 SQVTM, CDR2 ANQGSEA. V lost 3 bases to trimming and J lost 6 bases; unmatched junction nucleotides: 3. The CDR3 covers 12 residues. This CDR3 is CSVDRGPPEAFF. CDR3 DNA: TGCAGCGTTGACAGGGGGCCTCCTGAAGCTTTCTTT. The complete variable domain, with remaining parts taken from reference TRBV29-1 and TRBJ1-1, reads SAVISQKPSRDICQRGTSLTIQCQVDSQVTMMFWYRQQPGQSLTLIATANQGSEATYESGFVIDKFPISRPNLTFSTLTVSNMSPEDSSIYLCSVDRGPPEAFFGQGTRLTVV.

The J gene is TRBJ2-4, the V gene TRBV18; D is tentatively TRBD1 or TRBD2 (5 bases each). Near its end, the DNA agrees better with TRBJ2-7, so the J call may be wrong. The CDR3 has 14 residues. CDR1 and CDR2 from the germline V gene are KGHSH and LQKENI. Here the CDR3 DNA reads TGTGCCAGCTCACCACGGGGACCTGCGTACGAGCAGTACTTC. Translated, it gives CASSPRGPAYEQYF.

This clonotype was found a few times. DNA of the CDR3: TGTGCCAGCAGTGACCGGACAGGCTCCTACGAGCAGTACTTC. This encodes CASSDRTGSYEQYF. V and J are TRBV6-6 and TRBJ2-7, with TRBD1 matching over 7 bases. There are 14 residues in the CDR3. J lost 0 bases, V lost 5 bases, and 4 bases had no gene match. From germline, CDR1 is MNHNY and CDR2 SVGAGI (reference sequence).

This chain joins TRBV7-2 and TRBJ1-2, with D perhaps TRBD1 (6 bases). CDR3 length equals 14 residues. Trimming took off 5 bases at V and 2 bases at J, with 12 bases between the two ends. From germline, CDR1 is SGHTA and CDR2 FQGNSA. CDR3 sequence: CASSDLQGNYGYTF. In nucleotides, the CDR3 is TGTGCCAGCAGCGACTTACAGGGAAACTATGGCTACACCTTC.

The genes are TRBV7-2 and TRBJ2-1; D is unclear. V was pared by 1 base and J by 8 bases, with 3 bases between. The CDR3 has 11 residues. Germline CDR1 SGHTA, CDR2 FQGNSA. The CDR3: CASSLVYEQFF. DNA of the CDR3: TGTGCCAGCAGCTTAGTTTATGAGCAGTTCTTC.

This clonotype was counted a few times. The gene calls are TRBV20-1 and TRBJ2-5; D gene uncertain. Germline-derived CDR1 and CDR2 are DFQATT and SNEGSKA (reference sequence). V was cut by 2 bases and J by 5 bases, with 6 bases left in between. The CDR3 runs to 11 residues. The DNA of the CDR3 is TGCAGTGCTAGAAGTGGGGAGACCCAGTACTTC. Protein product: CSARSGETQYF.

The J gene is TRBJ1-5, the V gene TRBV29-1; 7 bases match TRBD1. The J segment lost 9 bases and the V segment lost 6 bases, leaving 11 bases of the junction unmatched. Germline CDR1 and CDR2: SQVTM and ANQGSEA. The CDR3 is 13 residues long. The CDR3 loop reads CSVAGQWSGPQHF. The CDR3 nucleotides read TGCAGCGTGGCGGGACAGTGGTCTGGGCCCCAGCATTTT.

About this clonotype itself: This may come from a read error, since a much larger clone is one base off. This chain links TRBV7-9 with TRBJ2-1, with 11 bases aligning to TRBD2. The V gene's germline CDR1 is SEHNR and CDR2 FQNEAQ (reference sequence). V lost 5 bases and J lost 6; bases outside the gene matches: 3. The CDR3 spans 14 residues. The CDR3 region is CASSPSGGFNEQFF. The CDR3 nucleotides are TGTGCCAGCAGCCCTAGCGGGGGGTTCAATGAGCAGTTCTTC.

The chain joins TRBV28 to TRBJ1-5, with 7 nucleotides matching TRBD1. Germline values: CDR1 MDHEN, CDR2 SYDVKM. CDR3 length: 15 amino acids. V shed 4 bases and J 4 bases; nucleotides not matched to a gene: 7. CDR3 nucleotides: TGTGCCAGCAGTTCCCCGGACAGGATTAATCAGCCCCAGCATTTT. Amino acids: CASSSPDRINQPQHF.

This clonotype was counted only a few times. The V gene is TRBV7-2, the J gene TRBJ2-7; 8 positions match TRBD1. With 4 bases clipped from V and 3 bases from J, the junction kept 11 bases outside the gene matches. This CDR3 has 16 amino acids. CDR1 is SGHTA, CDR2 FQGNSA, per germline. DNA of the CDR3: TGTGCCAGCAGCTCCCCCGGGACAGGTTCTTTCTACGAGCAGTACTTC. Amino acids: CASSSPGTGSFYEQYF.

The chain carries TRBV3-1 and TRBJ2-3; D is perhaps TRBD1 or TRBD2 (5 bases each). The CDR3 length is 13 residues. CDR1 and CDR2 from the germline V gene are LGHDT and YNNKEL (reference sequence). Trimming took off 3 bases at V and 5 bases at J, with 9 bases between the two ends. CDR3 coding DNA: TGTGCCAGCAGCCAGGGGGACGGAGATACGCAGTATTTT. Translation gives CASSQGDGDTQYF.

This clonotype was recorded a few times. The chain links TRBV6-2 or TRBV6-3 to TRBJ1-1; 9 nucleotides align to TRBD1. Germline V lookup: CDR1 MNHEY, CDR2 SVGEGT. CDR3 length: 13 amino acids. V shed 11 bases and J 5 bases; nucleotides not matched to a gene: 9. CDR3 DNA sequence: TGTGCCGCAGCAACAGGGGGCGTTACTGAAGCTTTCTTT. Translating gives CAAATGGVTEAFF.

V usage is TRBV5-1 and J usage is TRBJ2-1; no clear D gene. The V end was cut by 0 bases, the J end by 6 bases, with 10 bases between. Germline V gene sequence: CDR1 SGHRS, CDR2 YFSETQ. The CDR3 extends over 14 amino acids. CDR3 in amino acids: CASSLEWVFNEQFF. The CDR3 region has the DNA TGCGCCAGCAGCTTGGAGTGGGTTTTCAATGAGCAGTTCTTC.

J is TRBJ2-3 and V is TRBV29-1; 8 bases line up with TRBD2. The ends lost 3 bases at V and 1 base at J; junction bases unmatched: 6. The CDR3 runs 15 residues. The germline gives CDR1 SQVTM, CDR2 ANQGSEA. The CDR3 loop reads CSVDRTSGRTDTQYF. DNA for the CDR3: TGCAGCGTTGATCGTACTAGCGGACGCACAGATACGCAGTATTTT.

This clonotype was found many times. The J gene is TRBJ2-7, the V gene TRBV2, with TRBD1 matching over 7 bases. In germline, CDR1 is SNHLY, CDR2 FYNNEI. Trimming cost V 6 bases and J 2 bases; bases outside gene matches: 4. CDR3 length: 13 residues. The CDR3 sequence: CASSPGGPYEQYF. The DNA of the CDR3 is TGTGCCAGCAGCCCAGGGGGTCCCTACGAGCAGTACTTC.

Many counts were recorded for this clonotype. The chain employs TRBV20-1 and TRBJ2-5; 7 bases are shared with TRBD2. This CDR3 is 14 amino acids long. Trimming removed 2 bases from V and 3 bases from J; junction bases left unmatched: 6. Looked up from germline, CDR1 is DFQATT and CDR2 is SNEGSKA (reference sequence). CDR3 in amino acids: CSARTPTSKETQYF. Here the CDR3 DNA reads TGCAGTGCTAGAACACCGACTAGCAAAGAGACCCAGTACTTC.